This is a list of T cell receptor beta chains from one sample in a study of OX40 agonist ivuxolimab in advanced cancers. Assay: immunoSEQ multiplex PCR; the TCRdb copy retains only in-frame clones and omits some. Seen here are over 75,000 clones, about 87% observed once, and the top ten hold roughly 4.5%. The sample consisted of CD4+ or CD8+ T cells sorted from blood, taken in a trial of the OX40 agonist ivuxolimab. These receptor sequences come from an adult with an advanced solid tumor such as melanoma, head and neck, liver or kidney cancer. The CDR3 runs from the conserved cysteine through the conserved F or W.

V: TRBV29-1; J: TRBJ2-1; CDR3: CSVAGTSGNEQFF
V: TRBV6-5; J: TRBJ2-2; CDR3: CASSYSTGVGTGELFF
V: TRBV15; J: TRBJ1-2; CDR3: CATSTSQTGVPNYGYTF
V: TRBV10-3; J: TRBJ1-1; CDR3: CAIAGGDSEAFF
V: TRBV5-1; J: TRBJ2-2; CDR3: CASSLGAPNTGELFF
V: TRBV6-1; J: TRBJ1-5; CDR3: CASSWTGGTQPQHF
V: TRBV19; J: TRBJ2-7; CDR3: CASTRQGLLDEQYF
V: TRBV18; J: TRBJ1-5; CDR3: CASSPWARGDQPQHF
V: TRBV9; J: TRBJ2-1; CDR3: CASSPGPYDNEQFF
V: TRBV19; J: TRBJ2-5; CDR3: CASSIAAGTMETQYF
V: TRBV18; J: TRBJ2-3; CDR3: CASSPLGTSIADTQYF
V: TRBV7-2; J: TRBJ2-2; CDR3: CAISWGPNTGELFF
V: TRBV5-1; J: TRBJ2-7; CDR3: CASSPQRPYEQYF
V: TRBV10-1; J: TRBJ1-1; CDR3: CASSESGGTEAFF
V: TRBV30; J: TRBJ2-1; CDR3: CAWRPGLSPSDEQFF
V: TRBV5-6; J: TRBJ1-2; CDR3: CASGTGMGLDGYTF
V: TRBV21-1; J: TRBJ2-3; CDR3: CASSKRGVPKPNTSTDTQYF
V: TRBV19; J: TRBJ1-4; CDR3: CASSPDPGNEKLFF
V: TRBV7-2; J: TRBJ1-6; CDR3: CASSLDPGLNSPLHF
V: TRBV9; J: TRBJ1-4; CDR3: CASSVTSANEKLFF
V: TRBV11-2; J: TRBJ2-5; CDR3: CASSSRLVRETQYF
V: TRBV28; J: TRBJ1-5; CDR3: CASNSGQGGHQPQHF
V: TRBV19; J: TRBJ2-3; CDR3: CASSILGLSTDTQYF
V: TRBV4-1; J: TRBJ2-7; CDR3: CASSQDREGTGFWVEQYF
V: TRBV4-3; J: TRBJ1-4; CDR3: CASSQEGGYREKLFF